Listed below are T cell receptor beta chains from one sample, sequenced in a study of follicular helper T cells after annual influenza vaccination. The assay was immunoSEQ multiplex PCR, and TCRdb's table has in-frame clones only and misses some. The table lists approximately 5,000 clones, 80% to 85% of them singletons. Specimen: CXCR5+ CD38- circulating T follicular helper cells from blood, collected 7 days after influenza vaccination. Receptors were obtained from an adult who received the influenza vaccine. CDR3s include the opening cysteine and the closing phenylalanine or tryptophan. The order of the fields is clone size, J gene, V gene, D gene, CDR3 DNA, CDR3 protein. D genes are given only for firm matches. Not every row has a clone size; where given, it reads once, few, many or a size class.

>NA|TRBJ2-2|TRBV11-2|TRBD2
TGTGCCAGCAGCTTGAGTAGCGGGCGAACCACCGGGGAGCTGTTTTTT
CASSLSSGRTTGELFF
>NA|TRBJ2-1|TRBV20-1|NA
TGCAGTGCTCCTAAGGGAGATGAGCAGTTCTTC
CSAPKGDEQFF
>NA|TRBJ2-7|TRBV5-1|TRBD1
TGCGCCAGCAGCTTGGCCCTTTCCCCACCGGGACAGGGGACCTACGAGCAGTACTTC
CASSLALSPPGQGTYEQYF
>NA|TRBJ1-2|TRBV14|NA
TGTGCCAGCAGCCAGCGGCTTTACTATGGCTACACCTTC
CASSQRLYYGYTF
>NA|TRBJ2-2|TRBV9|NA
TGTGCCAGCAGCAAAGGGGGACTTCGAAGTCACGGGGAGCTGTTTTTT
CASSKGGLRSHGELFF
>NA|TRBJ2-7|TRBV7-8|NA
TGTGCCAGCAGCTTGGGAGGTACAGGGTCCGCCTACGAGCAGTACTTC
CASSLGGTGSAYEQYF
>NA|TRBJ2-3|TRBV6-1|NA
TGTGCCAGCAGTGATATGGGAACCTTCACAGATACGCAGTATTTT
CASSDMGTFTDTQYF
>NA|TRBJ2-5|TRBV5-8|NA
TGTGCCAGCAGCCGGGGACAAAATGGAGAGACCCAGTACTTC
CASSRGQNGETQYF
>NA|TRBJ1-1|TRBV11-1|NA
TGTGCCAGCAGCTTAACCCTAGGGGGGGGAACTGAAGCTTTCTTT
CASSLTLGGGTEAFF
>NA|TRBJ2-3|TRBV7-9|NA
TGTGCCAGCAGCTTAGGGGTAGATACGCAGTATTTT
CASSLGVDTQYF
>NA|TRBJ2-7|TRBV19|NA
TGTGCCAGTAGACCCGAGCAGTACTTC
CASRPEQYF
>NA|TRBJ1-3|TRBV19|NA
TGTGCCAGTAGTACTGGGAGCTCTGGAAACACCATATATTTT
CASSTGSSGNTIYF
>NA|TRBJ1-5|TRBV28|NA
TGTGCCAGCAGTTTTGGCCGACCAGGGAATCAGCCCCAGCATTTT
CASSFGRPGNQPQHF
>NA|TRBJ2-5|TRBV10-3|TRBD2
TGTGCCACCCAGCCGGGCCCGGGACTAGCGGGAGGGATCCAAGAGACCCAGTACTTC
CATQPGPGLAGGIQETQYF
>NA|TRBJ2-3|TRBV9|TRBD1
TGCGGCAGCTCCCGACAGGGGGCAGATACGCAGTATTTT
CGSSRQGADTQYF
>NA|TRBJ2-3|TRBV19|NA
TGTGCCAGTAGTCCGGGGTCTCGGTCAGATACGCAGTATTTT
CASSPGSRSDTQYF
>NA|TRBJ2-6|TRBV27|TRBD1
TGTGCCAGCAGTTTCTGGACAGGGAGCTCTGGGGCCAACGTCCTGACTTTC
CASSFWTGSSGANVLTF
>NA|TRBJ1-2|TRBV11-2|NA
TGTGCCAGCAGCCCGGGGGTAGGATATGGCTACACCTTC
CASSPGVGYGYTF
>few|TRBJ1-1|TRBV10-3|NA
TGTGCCATCAGTGAGTGGGGGGGGAACACTGAAGCTTTCTTT
CAISEWGGNTEAFF
>NA|TRBJ1-1|TRBV6-5|NA
TGTGCCAGCACCCCGGGGGGGGAGGGGAACACTGAAGCTTTCTTT
CASTPGGEGNTEAFF
>NA|TRBJ2-5|TRBV19|TRBD2
TGTGCCACTAGGGGACTAGCGGGGGAGACCCAGTACTTC
CATRGLAGETQYF
>NA|TRBJ1-2|TRBV6-5|NA
TGTGCCAGCAGGACCTTTTCTGTCTGGGGCTACACCTTC
CASRTFSVWGYTF
>NA|TRBJ2-1|TRBV19|NA
TGTGCCAGCCCTTTAGTCCCCTTCAATGAGCAGTTCTTC
CASPLVPFNEQFF
>NA|TRBJ2-1|TRBV18|NA
TGTGCCAGCTCCCCGCCGGGCAAGGCGAGAGAGCAGTTCTTC
CASSPPGKAREQFF
>NA|TRBJ2-6|TRBV30|NA
TGTGCCTGGAGTGTGGGCGGCGATGGGGCCAACGTCCTGACTTTC
CAWSVGGDGANVLTF
>NA|TRBJ2-6|TRBV9|TRBD2
TGTGCCAGCAGCCCAGGGACTAGCTGGTCTGGGGCCAACGTCCTGACTTTC
CASSPGTSWSGANVLTF
>NA|TRBJ2-2|TRBV7-7|NA
TGTGCCAGCAGCTTAGCGGGGGACACCGGGGAGCTGTTTTTT
CASSLAGDTGELFF
>NA|TRBJ2-3|TRBV11-3|TRBD1
TGTGCCAGCAGCGAGACCCTCGGGACAGGCCTCATCACAGATACGCAGTATTTT
CASSETLGTGLITDTQYF
>NA|TRBJ1-5|TRBV27|NA
TGTGCCAGCAGTATGGGGGATAGCAATCAGCCCCAGCATTTT
CASSMGDSNQPQHF
>NA|TRBJ1-1|TRBV7-8|NA
TGTGCCAGCAGCTTAGTCGACGGGGCCACTGAAGCTTTCTTT
CASSLVDGATEAFF
>NA|TRBJ1-5|TRBV18|NA
TGTGCCAGCTCAGTAGGAGGGGGGTTCAACAATCAGCCCCAGCATTTT
CASSVGGGFNNQPQHF
>NA|TRBJ2-1|TRBV6-4|TRBD1
TGTGCCACACGCCGGGACAGGGATAATGAGCAGTTCTTC
CATRRDRDNEQFF
>NA|TRBJ2-3|TRBV19|TRBD2
TGTGCCAGTAGTAATCTAGCGGGGAGCACAGATACGCAGTATTTT
CASSNLAGSTDTQYF
>NA|TRBJ2-1|TRBV28|TRBD1
TGTGCCAGCAGTTTATTACAGGGGAATGAGCAGTTCTTC
CASSLLQGNEQFF
>NA|TRBJ2-1|TRBV4-2|TRBD2
TGTGCCAGCAGCCAAGCTAGCGGGAGTTTCAATGAGCAGTTCTTC
CASSQASGSFNEQFF
>NA|TRBJ2-5|TRBV5-4|NA
TGTGCCAGCAGCTTGGCCGAAGAGACCCAGTACTTC
CASSLAEETQYF
>few|TRBJ1-5|TRBV4-3|NA
TGCGCCAGCAGCCAAGATGGGGGTGGTAATCAGCCCCAGCATTTT
CASSQDGGGNQPQHF
>NA|TRBJ2-2|TRBV7-9|TRBD1
TGTGCCAGCAGTCTCTCTACAGGGGCGCCCGGGGAGCTGTTTTTT
CASSLSTGAPGELFF
>NA|TRBJ1-6|TRBV11-3|NA
TGTGCCAGCAGCTTAGACTCCTATAATTCACCCCTCCACTTT
CASSLDSYNSPLHF
>NA|TRBJ1-2|TRBV7-5|NA
TGTGCCAGAAGCTTGGGGACAAACTATGGCTACACCTTC
CARSLGTNYGYTF
>NA|TRBJ2-7|TRBV6-6|TRBD2
TGTGCCAGCAGGGAGCGGGGGGGAAGTTACGAGCAGTACTTC
CASRERGGSYEQYF